This entry describes one TCR beta chain. Its antigen remains undetermined. Qualities for individual bases were not recorded, and no much larger clone is one base off. This sample stems from a study of siplizumab effects on memory and regulatory T cells (dated by TCRdb to between 2017 and 2020). In the study overall: The study examined how the anti-CD2 antibody siplizumab affects alloreactive T-cell subsets in allogeneic mixed lymphocyte reactions built from human PBMCs.

What the work shows at the level of the full study, not this receptor alone: Among mappable alloreactive CD4+ clones, the Treg-derived fraction averaged approximately 66% with siplizumab versus 25% to 30% in control reactions. Unstimulated naive T cells appeared to be more diverse than memory T cells, and naive cells seemed to make a substantial contribution to the alloresponse. The cumulative frequency of alloreactive sequences traceable to unstimulated CD4+ memory T cells was significantly reduced by siplizumab. Because sequences at frequencies below about 10^-5 were poorly captured, only a minor fraction of alloreactive clones could be mapped back to unstimulated subsets. A naive or memory phenotype could not be assigned to roughly 75-95% of proliferating CD4+ or CD8+ clones. The suppressive function of proliferating Tregs from siplizumab cultures was not functionally confirmed.

The cysteine opens and the phenylalanine closes a CDR3 of 19 amino acids. Of the read, only the CDR3 DNA is kept; its 57 bases are in frame from base 1. The CDR1 and CDR2 encoded by the germline V gene (reference sequence) are LNHNV and YYDKDF. From V the trimming removes 1 base and from J it removes 4 bases, while the gene matches leave 8 bases of the junction unaccounted for. Sorted unstimulated T cells and proliferating T cells recovered from mixed lymphocyte reactions were subjected to TCRbeta CDR3 sequencing. Fresh whole blood from approximately ten HLA-typed healthy donors was used to isolate PBMCs. To map where alloreactive clones came from, CD4+ regulatory T cells in the unstimulated state were FACS-sorted. The library came from the immunoSEQ multiplex PCR assay. The deep sequencing platform assayed some 98,000 TCR templates per sample. Genomic DNA extracted from sorted T cells was the material used for TCRbeta CDR3 sequencing. The study's processing was this. The R programming language was used for the clonal analysis of the TCRbeta CDR3 data. Alloreactive CD4+ and CD8+ clones were identified by comparing unstimulated samples to CFSE-low samples taken after the reaction. Regulatory or non-regulatory origin was assigned to alloreactive CD4+ clones by matching of sequences to sorted unstimulated Treg and non-Treg repertoires. The immuneACCESS repertoire file appears here via TCRdb, limited to in-frame rearrangements. These files lack a portion of the clones; in checked studies, under half of the deficit traces to unresolved V genes, and the cause of the others is not known. The V and J calls and clone size come from that table; D and trimming were worked out from the DNA. The sample table contains about 100,000 clones; only one count was recorded for over 90% of them. The ten biggest clones cover about 0.62% of the sample.

In this chain, TRBV15 is recombined with TRBJ2-1, and TRBD2 aligns with 15 junction nucleotides. The receptor's source is a human donor in good health. The material sequenced was Tregs sorted from blood. In nucleotide form, the sequence is TGTGCCACCAGCAGAGGACGATTTGGGACTAGCGGGGGGTACAATGAGCAGTTCTTC. It codes for CATSRGRFGTSGGYNEQFF. Joined to the reference TRBV15 and TRBJ2-1 proteins, this CDR3 gives the full variable domain: DAMVIQNPRYQVTQFGKPVTLSCSQTLNHNVMYWYQQKSSQAPKLLFHYYDKDFNNEADTPDNFQSRRPNTSFCFLDIRSPGLGDTAMYLCATSRGRFGTSGGYNEQFFGPGTRLTVL.